This T cell receptor beta chain was identified during a study of T cells in Graves' hyperthyroidism and ophthalmopathy. General observations from the study: Ophthalmopathy was separated from stable hyperthyroidism by a 13 V-J model. Blood also carried most thyroid clonotypes expanded above 0.001.

The CDR3 is 16 residues long. V shed 5 bases and J shed 4 bases, with 17 bases lying between them. Germline V gene data show CDR1 as SEHNR and CDR2 as FQNEAQ (reference sequence). Uncontrolled infection, other autoimmune disease, pregnancy and lactation each barred patients from inclusion. The diagnoses drew upon clinical symptoms, serum thyroxine and TRAb, thyroid ultrasound and orbital computed tomography. This clonotype was seen a handful of times. Its antigen is not known. RNA transcripts served as the template for amplifying TCR beta CDR3 regions. HTBI primers were used for first-round RT-PCR of the TCR CDR3. TCRdb reprocessed the multiplex PCR reads with MiXCR, giving one entry per CDR3 protein. This table has 600,000 or so distinct CDR3 sequences, 46% appearing once.

This TCR was recovered from a woman between 18 and 30 years old with Graves' hyperthyroidism. The chain joins TRBV7-9 to TRBJ1-4; D might be TRBD1 (5 bases). The sample taken for sequencing was peripheral blood or thyroid tissue (not recorded which). The CDR3 nucleotides are TGTGCCAGCAGCCCACGATCCGGGACGGATAATGAAAAACTGTTTTTT. This gives the protein CASSPRSGTDNEKLFF.